This is a list of T cell receptor beta chains from one sample in a study of T-cell memory formation after mild COVID-19. TCRdb itself ran the 5' RACE reads through MiXCR, one entry per CDR3 protein. The sample yields approximately 570,000 distinct CDR3 sequences, under 20% seen once. Sequenced material: PBMCs or a T cell subset sorted from them (not recorded which). Every receptor here comes from an adult woman who had mild COVID-19 (a few samples of this study predate the infection). Cell type and time point are not known. Both conserved end residues are part of each CDR3. The D gene is left open where the match is weak. Not all rows give a size; the values are once, few, many and, for expanded clones, a class.

TGCGCCAGCAGCGCAAGTCTCTCTGGGGCCAACGTCCTGACTTTC CASSASLSGANVLTF TRBV5-1 . . TRBJ2-6 15
TGTGCCTGGAGTGTACATCCAGCGGGGGGGGCAGATACGCAGTATTTT CAWSVHPAGGADTQYF TRBV30 few TRBD2 TRBJ2-3 16
TGTGCCAGCAGCTTAGGTCTCCTGGGGACCACTGAAGCTTTCTTT CASSLGLLGTTEAFF TRBV7-9 few . TRBJ1-1 15
TGTGCCAGCAGCCAACTATCTCAGGGGAACTATGGCTACACCTTC CASSQLSQGNYGYTF TRBV4-2 . . TRBJ1-2 15
TGTGCCAGCAGCTCGAATGACTGGCAAACCCAGTACTTC CASSSNDWQTQYF TRBV11-2 . . TRBJ2-5 13
TGTGCCTGGAGTGTTCTAAGGACCGGGGAGCTGTTTTTT CAWSVLRTGELFF TRBV30 . . TRBJ2-2 13
TGTGCCAGCAGCGTCCAACTGAACAATGAGCAGTTCTTC CASSVQLNNEQFF TRBV9 many . TRBJ2-1 13
TGTGCCAGCAGCCTCACGACGGGGGGGCCTCGGGAGACCCAGTACTTC CASSLTTGGPRETQYF TRBV3-1 . TRBD2 TRBJ2-5 16
TGTGCCAGTAAGGACGGGAGCTCCTACAATGAGCAGTTCTTC CASKDGSSYNEQFF TRBV19 . . TRBJ2-1 14
TGCAGTGCCCCATTGGGAGGAACCGGCACAGATACGCAGTATTTT CSAPLGGTGTDTQYF TRBV20-1 . . TRBJ2-3 15
TGTGCCAGCAGCAATGAGGTCGGGCTAGGCGGCACAGATACGCAGTATTTT CASSNEVGLGGTDTQYF TRBV21-1 few . TRBJ2-3 17
TGTGCCAGCAGCTTAAGCACTGGGGAGGGGAGCACTGAAGCTTTCTTT CASSLSTGEGSTEAFF TRBV7-6 few . TRBJ1-1 16
TGTGCCAGCAGCCAATCGAGCGGAATTCAGTACTTC CASSQSSGIQYF TRBV16 many . TRBJ2-4 12
TGTGCCAGCAAGGGTTTCGGGACTGGCTACACCTTC CASKGFGTGYTF TRBV13 once . TRBJ1-2 12
TGTGCCAGCAGCTTAGAAGAGTTATTCTCTGGAAACACCATATATTTT CASSLEELFSGNTIYF TRBV11-1 . . TRBJ1-3 16
TGCGCCAGCAGCGGGGGGGAAATCGGTACCGGGGAGCTGTTTTTT CASSGGEIGTGELFF TRBV5-1 . TRBD2 TRBJ2-2 15
TGTGCCAGCAGCCAAGGAGGTGGGGGTGAGACCCAGTACTTC CASSQGGGGETQYF TRBV3-1 many . TRBJ2-5 14
TGCGCCAGCAGCTTGGAACGAGGAGGGGGTCGCCCTAACATTCAGTACTTC CASSLERGGGRPNIQYF TRBV5-1 few . TRBJ2-4 17
TGTGCCAGCAGAACCTCGGCTAGCGGGAGGTACGAGCAGTACTTC CASRTSASGRYEQYF TRBV12-3/TRBV12-4 . TRBD2 TRBJ2-7 15
TGTGCCAGCAGTAGCCTGACAGGGCTCACAGATACGCAGTATTTT CASSSLTGLTDTQYF TRBV12-3/TRBV12-4 . TRBD1 TRBJ2-3 15
TGCAGTGCTAGAGGAGCCATGAACACCGGGGAGCTGTTTTTT CSARGAMNTGELFF TRBV20-1 few . TRBJ2-2 14
TGTGCCAGCAGCTTTTTACAGCGGGAGTCCCACAATGAGCAGTTCTTC CASSFLQRESHNEQFF TRBV11-2 . TRBD2 TRBJ2-1 16
TGCGCCAGCAGCTTGGATCCAGAAGGAAATTCACCCCTCCACTTT CASSLDPEGNSPLHF TRBV5-1 . . TRBJ1-6 15
TGTGCCACCAGCAGAGATTTGGTGGGGGAGCAGTTCTTC CATSRDLVGEQFF TRBV15 . . TRBJ2-1 13
TGTGCCAGCAGTCTTCGACAGGGAGGTACCGGGGAGCTGTTTTTT CASSLRQGGTGELFF TRBV7-3 many . TRBJ2-2 15
TGTGCCAGCAGCTTAGGGGGACATAATTCTCCTGAAGCTTTCTTT CASSLGGHNSPEAFF TRBV7-2 . . TRBJ1-1 15
TGTGCCAGCAGTCCGCACCCTGGTCGAGCGGGAGGATCAGATACGCAGTATTTT CASSPHPGRAGGSDTQYF TRBV6-2/TRBV6-3 . TRBD2 TRBJ2-3 18
TGTGCCAGCAGCCAGGAGGGGGTCTATGGCTACACCTTC CASSQEGVYGYTF TRBV4-2 once . TRBJ1-2 13
TGTGCCAGCAGTTTAGGCGGGGGCAAGGCTGAAGCTTTCTTT CASSLGGGKAEAFF TRBV12-3/TRBV12-4 many . TRBJ1-1 14
TGCAGTGCCCCAGATAGGGGCTCGGATAGCACAGATACGCAGTATTTT CSAPDRGSDSTDTQYF TRBV20-1 few . TRBJ2-3 16
TGTGCCAGCAGTCCTACTCTCAACCTCTTCGAGCAGTACTTC CASSPTLNLFEQYF TRBV6-6 few . TRBJ2-7 14
TGTGCCAGCAGTGAAGGTTTGGGCAGGGCGGGCGAGACCCAGTACTTC CASSEGLGRAGETQYF TRBV6-1 . . TRBJ2-5 16
TGTGCCAGCAGTTTATCGCGAGGCGGGACCGCGGGTGAAAAACTGTTTTTT CASSLSRGGTAGEKLFF TRBV27 . . TRBJ1-4 17
TGTGCCAGCCGACCCCGGCTAGCGGGCCCGAACACCGGGGAGCTGTTTTTT CASRPRLAGPNTGELFF TRBV6-5 . TRBD2 TRBJ2-2 17
TGTGCCAGCAGTCCGCCCGGGACAGGGGTGTACAATGAGCAGTTCTTC CASSPPGTGVYNEQFF TRBV12-3/TRBV12-4 once TRBD1 TRBJ2-1 16
TGTGCCAGCAGACAGAAGGCGGGAAGCTCCTACGAGCAGTACTTC CASRQKAGSSYEQYF TRBV6-5 few . TRBJ2-7 15
TGCAGCGTTGGGACAGGGAGCACTGAAGCTTTCTTT CSVGTGSTEAFF TRBV29-1 . TRBD1 TRBJ1-1 12
TGTGCCAGCAGCTTTAATCAGGGGTCGACTGAAGCTTTCTTT CASSFNQGSTEAFF TRBV11-3 . . TRBJ1-1 14
TGTGCCAGCAGCAGCCCGACAGGGGGAGGCGAAAAACTGTTTTTT CASSSPTGGGEKLFF TRBV7-9 . TRBD1 TRBJ1-4 15
TGCAGCGTCTACAGCGGGAGAGGGTCCTACGAGCAGTACTTC CSVYSGRGSYEQYF TRBV29-1 once TRBD2 TRBJ2-7 14
TGTGCCAGCAGATTTCTAGCGGGAGGTGCCCCCGATACGCAGTATTTT CASRFLAGGAPDTQYF TRBV7-2 many TRBD2 TRBJ2-3 16
TGTGCCAGCAGTGTCTACAGGGATGGGGCAGATACGCAGTATTTT CASSVYRDGADTQYF TRBV12-3/TRBV12-4 . . TRBJ2-3 15
TGTGCCAGCTCACCACTGCCGGGGGAAGCCAAAAACATTCAGTACTTC CASSPLPGEAKNIQYF TRBV18 . . TRBJ2-4 16
TGTGCCAGCGATCCCGGGACAGGATCATACTATGGCTACACCTTC CASDPGTGSYYGYTF TRBV15 . TRBD1 TRBJ1-2 15
TGTGCCAGCAGCTCTCTTTATAGCAATCAGCCCCAGCATTTT CASSSLYSNQPQHF TRBV7-9 few . TRBJ1-5 14
TGTGCCAGCAGTTCCCCGTGGGACACTGAAGCTTTCTTT CASSSPWDTEAFF TRBV27 . . TRBJ1-1 13
TGTGCCAGCAGTCGGGACCAACAAGAGACCCAGTACTTC CASSRDQQETQYF TRBV12-3/TRBV12-4 many . TRBJ2-5 13
TGTGCTAGCAGCTTCGGTGGGAGCCAATACAATGAGCAGTTCTTC CASSFGGSQYNEQFF TRBV7-7 few . TRBJ2-1 15
TGTGCCAGCAGCTTAGTCGGGGGCACTAACTATGGCTACACCTTC CASSLVGGTNYGYTF TRBV7-2 . . TRBJ1-2 15
TGCAGCGTCCAGGATATCTACGAGCAGTACTTC CSVQDIYEQYF TRBV29-1 once . TRBJ2-7 11
TGCGCCAGCAGCTTGGTAGCTAGCGGGGTTAACGAGCAGTACTTC CASSLVASGVNEQYF TRBV5-1 . TRBD2 TRBJ2-7 15
TGTGCCAGCGAGCCTGCGGCTAGGGGGACTGAAGCTTTCTTT CASEPAARGTEAFF TRBV27 few . TRBJ1-1 14